This T cell receptor beta chain was identified during a study of cytomegalovirus exposure and HLA in healthy donors. This clone was observed a few times. In the PCR, 60 Vbeta and 13 Jbeta primers were used. Repertoires were generated with immunoSEQ multiplex PCR, while TCRdb's copy carries only in-frame clones and drops some. The profile shows some 120,000 clones, 74% of them singletons. The germline V gene has CDR1 LNHDA and CDR2 SQIVND (reference sequence). The CDR3 is 15 residues long. After removal of 5 bases from V and 2 bases from J, the junction contained 7 bases not matched to a gene. The genes are TRBV19 and TRBJ1-2; 8 bases are a match to TRBD1. The sequencing input was PBMCs. The origin of this receptor is a woman aged 45-59 years in good health and CMV-seropositive. CDR3 DNA sequence: TGTGCCAGTAGTCTTAGTACAGGGGGAAACTATGGCTACACCTTC. The encoded protein is CASSLSTGGNYGYTF.